This is a list of T cell receptor beta chains from one sample in a study of cytomegalovirus exposure and HLA in healthy donors. TCRdb's table, derived via immunoSEQ multiplex PCR, lists solely in-frame clones and lacks some. The table includes 160,000 or so clones, about 89% detected once. Sequencing was carried out using PBMCs. These receptor sequences come from a man between 18 and 35 years old in good health and CMV-seropositive. Each CDR3 is given with its conserved first and last residue. The D gene is left open where the match is weak. Not all rows give a size; the values are once, few, many and, for expanded clones, a class.

d_gene	abundance	v_gene	j_gene	CDR3aa	CDR3nt
-	-	TRBV7-2	TRBJ1-5	CASSYRGNQPQHF	TGTGCCAGCAGTTACAGGGGCAATCAGCCCCAGCATTTT
-	-	TRBV5-1	TRBJ1-1	CASSLQGTEAFF	TGCGCCAGCAGCCTACAGGGCACTGAAGCTTTCTTT
-	once	TRBV15	TRBJ2-7	CATRGGGTYEQYF	TGTGCCACCAGGGGTGGGGGCACCTACGAGCAGTACTTC
-	-	TRBV5-1	TRBJ1-3	CASSFGESGNTIYF	TGCGCCAGCAGCTTTGGGGAGTCTGGAAACACCATATATTTT
-	once	TRBV2	TRBJ1-1	CASSFWAMNTEAFF	TGTGCCAGCAGCTTCTGGGCTATGAACACTGAAGCTTTCTTT
TRBD1	-	TRBV7-8	TRBJ2-7	CASSLVATGGEYEQYF	TGTGCCAGCAGCTTAGTTGCGACAGGGGGCGAGTACGAGCAGTACTTC
-	few	TRBV7-9	TRBJ1-1	CASSQQAGNTEAFF	TGTGCCAGCAGCCAGCAGGCAGGGAACACTGAAGCTTTCTTT
-	-	TRBV9	TRBJ2-3	CASSVGTVFSSTDTQYF	TGTGCCAGCAGCGTAGGGACAGTGTTTTCTAGCACAGATACGCAGTATTTT
-	-	TRBV27	TRBJ2-1	CASRRDSGYNEQFF	TGTGCCAGCAGACGGGACTCCGGGTACAATGAGCAGTTCTTC
-	-	TRBV5-1	TRBJ2-1	CASSLIRGIEQFF	TGCGCCAGCAGCTTGATCAGGGGAATTGAGCAGTTCTTC
TRBD2	-	TRBV2	TRBJ2-7	CASSEASGTRSYEQYF	TGTGCCAGCAGTGAAGCGTCGGGGACTAGAAGCTACGAGCAGTACTTC
-	-	TRBV6-5	TRBJ2-7	CASRPTPGNTYEQYF	TGTGCCAGCAGGCCTACCCCGGGTAATACCTACGAGCAGTACTTC
-	-	TRBV4-3	TRBJ1-1	CASSQFQGPGEAFF	TGCGCCAGCAGCCAGTTTCAGGGTCCAGGTGAAGCTTTCTTT
-	once	TRBV27	TRBJ2-2	CASSLRRRMAGELFF	TGTGCCAGCAGTTTGAGGAGGAGGATGGCCGGGGAGCTGTTTTTT
-	once	TRBV19	TRBJ2-7	CASSIPGATNEQYF	TGTGCCAGTAGTATCCCGGGAGCGACCAACGAGCAGTACTTC
TRBD2	-	TRBV18	TRBJ2-1	CASTGLAGTSYNEQFF	TGTGCCAGCACCGGACTAGCGGGCACCTCCTACAATGAGCAGTTCTTC
TRBD1	few	TRBV15	TRBJ2-2	CATSGRTGAGELFF	TGTGCCACCAGCGGAAGAACAGGGGCCGGGGAGCTGTTTTTT
-	once	TRBV4-3	TRBJ1-3	CASSQDGSANGNTIYF	TGCGCCAGCAGCCAAGATGGGAGTGCGAATGGAAACACCATATATTTT
TRBD1	-	TRBV15	TRBJ1-3	CATSRGVGTAGNTIYF	TGTGCCACCAGCAGAGGGGTAGGGACAGCCGGAAACACCATATATTTT
TRBD2	-	TRBV29-1	TRBJ2-1	CSVEAGLAGGNYNEQFF	TGCAGCGTTGAAGCAGGGCTAGCGGGTGGGAACTACAATGAGCAGTTCTTC
TRBD2	-	TRBV7-3	TRBJ2-7	CASSPSGGDNYEQYF	TGTGCCAGCAGCCCCAGCGGGGGTGACAACTACGAGCAGTACTTC